This record covers a single T cell receptor (beta chain). What it binds is unknown. This entry is derived from a study of T cell repertoires in cytomegalovirus infection. Study overall: CMV epitopes in the study were HLA-C-restricted (recently identified) and HLA-B-restricted (well studied).

TCRdb called the reads again in MiXCR, with one record for every CDR3 protein. Among about 740,000 distinct CDR3 sequences listed, roughly 36% were seen once. The CDR3 spans 13 residues. Trimming removed 6 bases from V and 8 bases from J, with 16 bases in between. Per the germline V gene, CDR1 is DFQATT and CDR2 is SNEGSKA (reference sequence). Broader study findings: CMV-specific TCR beta clonotypes restricted by HLA-C were the ones dominating the ex vivo response.

The rearrangement joins TRBV20-1 to TRBJ1-4, with no clear D. The source was cultured PBMCs, collected from culture after CMV antigen stimulation. The receptor was derived from a human donor in good health (CMV status not recorded). Some clones in this sample may be carry-over from other donors' samples. DNA for the CDR3: TGCAGTGCCCAACGGACCATTTACGAAAAACTGTTTTTT. This sequence encodes CSAQRTIYEKLFF.